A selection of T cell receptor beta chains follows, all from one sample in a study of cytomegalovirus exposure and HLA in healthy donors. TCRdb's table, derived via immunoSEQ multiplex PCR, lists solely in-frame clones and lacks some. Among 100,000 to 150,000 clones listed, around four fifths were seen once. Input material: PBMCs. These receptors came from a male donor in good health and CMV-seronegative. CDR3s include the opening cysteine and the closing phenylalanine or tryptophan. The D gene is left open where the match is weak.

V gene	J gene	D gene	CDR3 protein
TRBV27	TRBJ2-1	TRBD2	CASSPDLAGTNEQFF
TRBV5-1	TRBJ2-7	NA	CASSGDTGKEVYEQYF
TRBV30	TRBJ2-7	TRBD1	CAWSAGTGAYEQYF
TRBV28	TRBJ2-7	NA	CASSPWPYEQYF
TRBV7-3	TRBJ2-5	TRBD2	CASSLKAGGGQETQYF
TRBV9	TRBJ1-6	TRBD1	CASSDRDRGAYNSPLHF
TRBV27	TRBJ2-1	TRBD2	CASGSWEGLVSIGFNEQFF
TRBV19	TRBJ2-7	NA	CASSTKQGIRDEQYF
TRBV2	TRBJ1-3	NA	CASSATNPSLGGPIYF
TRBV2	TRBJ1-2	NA	CASIAGTYTF
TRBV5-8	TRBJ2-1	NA	CASSFRLGLGNEQFF
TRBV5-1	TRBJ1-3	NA	CASSFGTAGNTIYF
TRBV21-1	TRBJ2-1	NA	CASSKVIAGWLYEQFF
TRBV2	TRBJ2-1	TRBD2	CASSDGLAGGYEQFF
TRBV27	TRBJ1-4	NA	CASSFTPTVTNEKLFF
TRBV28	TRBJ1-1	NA	CASSLTGNEAFF
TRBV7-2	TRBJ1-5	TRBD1	CASSITGGNQPQHF
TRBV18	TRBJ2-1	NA	CASSPRALEQFF
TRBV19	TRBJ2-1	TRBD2	CASHLAGGLLYEQFF
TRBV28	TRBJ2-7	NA	CASSFSYEQYF
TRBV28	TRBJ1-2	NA	CASSLTRAGSYTF
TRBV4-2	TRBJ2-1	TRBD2	CASSQVGGEGYNEQFF
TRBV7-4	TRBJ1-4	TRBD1	CASSIIRGHEKLFF
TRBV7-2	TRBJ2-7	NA	CASSPPLGGKSYEQYF
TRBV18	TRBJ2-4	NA	CASSPSRDSQSLAKNIQYF
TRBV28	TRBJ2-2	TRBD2	CASRLGREVGAGELFF
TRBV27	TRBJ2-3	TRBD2	CASSPRLARTDTQYF
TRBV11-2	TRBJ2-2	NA	CASSLGRGNTGELFF